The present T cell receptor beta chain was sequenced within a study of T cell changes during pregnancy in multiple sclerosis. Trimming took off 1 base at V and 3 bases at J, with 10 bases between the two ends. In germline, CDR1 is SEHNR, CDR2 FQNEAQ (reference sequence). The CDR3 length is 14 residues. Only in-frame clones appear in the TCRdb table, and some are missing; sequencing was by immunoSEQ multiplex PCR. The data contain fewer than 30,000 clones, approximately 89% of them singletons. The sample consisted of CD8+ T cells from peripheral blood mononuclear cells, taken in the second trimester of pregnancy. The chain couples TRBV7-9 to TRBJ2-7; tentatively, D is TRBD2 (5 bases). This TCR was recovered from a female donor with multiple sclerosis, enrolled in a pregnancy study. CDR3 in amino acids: CASSLGGLVYEQYF. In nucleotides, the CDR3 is TGTGCCAGCAGCTTAGGCGGACTTGTCTACGAGCAGTACTTC.